These 5 T cell receptor beta chains share one sample of origin, sequenced in a study of Ad26.COV2.S vaccination and SARS-CoV-2 variants. Libraries were prepared by immunoSEQ multiplex PCR; TCRdb keeps only in-frame clonotypes and omits some of them. The table shows 300,000 to 400,000 clones, with approximately 86% occurring only once. Treatment of the sample: 15 to 20 received Ad26.COV2.S at low or high dose, single or two shots; 5 received placebo; per-sample allocation not given. Collection of samples fell on day 63 after the first vaccine or placebo injection. Source: peripheral blood, taken in a trial of Ad26.COV2.S vaccine versus placebo. The source of these receptors is a person aged 18-65 years who received the Ad26.COV2.S COVID-19 vaccine or a placebo.

The J gene is TRBJ2-2, the V gene TRBV29-1; D unclear. Trimming removed 2 bases from V and 7 bases from J, with 5 bases in between. This CDR3 comprises 11 residues. CDR1 is SQVTM, CDR2 ANQGSEA, per germline. The CDR3 DNA sequence: TGCAGCGTTGAAACCGGCGGGGAGCTGTTTTTT. It translates to CSVETGGELFF.

This clone has a single count. V and J are TRBV6-2 or TRBV6-3 and TRBJ2-3; D remains ambiguous. V dropped 0 bases and J dropped 5 bases, with 9 bases sitting between them. The CDR3 covers 14 residues. CDR1 is MNHEY, CDR2 SVGEGT, per germline. The CDR3 reads CASSYSNEIDTQYF. The CDR3 coding sequence is TGTGCCAGCAGTTACTCAAATGAAATAGATACGCAGTATTTT.

The chain has TRBV7-6 and TRBJ1-2; possibly TRBD1 for D (5 bases). Germline assignment: CDR1 SGHVS and CDR2 FNYEAQ. V lost 5 bases and J lost 4, with 17 bases in between. The CDR3 is 15 amino acids. CDR3: CASSPTTGLTYGYTF. In DNA form, the CDR3 reads TGTGCCAGCAGCCCTACCACGGGGCTTACCTATGGCTACACCTTC.

This clone was picked up one time. This sample also contains other DNA sequences that code for the same CDR3. The rearrangement uses TRBV18 and TRBJ2-5; D is uncertain. The CDR3 runs to 13 residues. Trimming cost V 3 bases and J 2 bases, with 7 bases left between them. Germline V gives CDR1 KGHSH, CDR2 LQKENI. This chain's CDR3 is CASSPGLQETQYF. The CDR3 DNA sequence: TGTGCCAGCTCACCGGGCCTACAAGAGACCCAGTACTTC.

This rearrangement joins TRBV6-5 to TRBJ2-3; 10 bases fit TRBD2. Germline CDR1 MNHEY, CDR2 SVGAGI. The J segment lost 0 bases and the V segment lost 8 bases, leaving 5 bases of the junction unmatched. The CDR3 is 15 residues long. The CDR3 nucleotides are TGTGCCAGCCACGAACTAGCGGGGAGCACAGATACGCAGTATTTT. It is translated as CASHELAGSTDTQYF.